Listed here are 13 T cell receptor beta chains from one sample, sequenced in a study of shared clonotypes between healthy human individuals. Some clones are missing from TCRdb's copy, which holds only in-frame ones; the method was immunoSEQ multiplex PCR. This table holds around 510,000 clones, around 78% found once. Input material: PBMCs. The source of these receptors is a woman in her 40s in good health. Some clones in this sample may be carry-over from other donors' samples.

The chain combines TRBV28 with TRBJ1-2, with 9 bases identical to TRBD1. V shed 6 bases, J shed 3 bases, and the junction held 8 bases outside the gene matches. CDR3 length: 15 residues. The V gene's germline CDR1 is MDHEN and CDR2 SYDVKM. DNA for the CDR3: TGTGCCAGCAGCTCCTACAGGGGGCCCCACTATGGCTACACCTTC. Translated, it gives CASSSYRGPHYGYTF.

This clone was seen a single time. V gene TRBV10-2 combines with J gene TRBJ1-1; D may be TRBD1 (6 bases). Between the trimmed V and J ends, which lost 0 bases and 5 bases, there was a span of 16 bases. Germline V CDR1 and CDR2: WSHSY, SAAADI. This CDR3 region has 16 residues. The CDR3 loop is CASSESYGGLGTEAFF. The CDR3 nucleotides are TGCGCCAGCAGTGAGTCATACGGGGGGCTAGGAACTGAAGCTTTCTTT.

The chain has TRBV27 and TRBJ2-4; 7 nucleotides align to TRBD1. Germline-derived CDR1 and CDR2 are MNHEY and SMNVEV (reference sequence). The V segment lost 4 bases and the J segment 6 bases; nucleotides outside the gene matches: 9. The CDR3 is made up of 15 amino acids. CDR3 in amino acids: CASSSPKGALNIQYF. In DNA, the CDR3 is TGTGCCAGCAGTTCTCCCAAGGGGGCCTTAAACATTCAGTACTTC.

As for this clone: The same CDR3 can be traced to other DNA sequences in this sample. CDR3 protein: CATSRDRGRGNTIYF. The CDR3 DNA sequence: TGTGCCACCAGCAGAGACAGGGGGCGAGGAAACACCATATATTTT. The V and J genes are TRBV15 and TRBJ1-3; 8 bases agree with TRBD1. The V gene end was trimmed by 0 bases and the J gene end by 4 bases; junction bases not matched to a gene: 2. CDR3 length: 15 residues. Germline CDR1 reads LNHNV; CDR2 reads YYDKDF (reference sequence).

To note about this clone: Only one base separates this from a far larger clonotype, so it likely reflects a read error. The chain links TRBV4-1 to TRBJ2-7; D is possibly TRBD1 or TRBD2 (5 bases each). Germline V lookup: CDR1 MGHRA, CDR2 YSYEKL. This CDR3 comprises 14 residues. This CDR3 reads CASSQLPGTYEQHF. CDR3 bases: TGCGCCAGCAGCCAACTTCCCGGGACCTACGAGCAGCACTTC.

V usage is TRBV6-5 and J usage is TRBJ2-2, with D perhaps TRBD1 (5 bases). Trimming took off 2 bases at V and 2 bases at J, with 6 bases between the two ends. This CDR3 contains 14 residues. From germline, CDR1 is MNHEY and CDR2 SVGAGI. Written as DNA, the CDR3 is TGTGCCAGCAGTTACCAGGGAAACACCGGGGAGCTGTTTTTT. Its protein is CASSYQGNTGELFF.

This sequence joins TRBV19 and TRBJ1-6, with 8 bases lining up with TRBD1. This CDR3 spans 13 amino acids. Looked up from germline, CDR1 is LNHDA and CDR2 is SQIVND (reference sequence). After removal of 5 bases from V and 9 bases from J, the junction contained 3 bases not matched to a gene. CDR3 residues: CASSADRASPLHF. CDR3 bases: TGTGCCAGTAGTGCGGACAGGGCTTCACCCCTCCACTTT. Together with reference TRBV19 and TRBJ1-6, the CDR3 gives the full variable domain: DGGITQSPKYLFRKEGQNVTLSCEQNLNHDAMYWYRQDPGQGLRLIYYSQIVNDFQKGDIAEGYSVSREKKESFPLTVTSAQKNPTAFYLCASSADRASPLHFGNGTRLTVT.

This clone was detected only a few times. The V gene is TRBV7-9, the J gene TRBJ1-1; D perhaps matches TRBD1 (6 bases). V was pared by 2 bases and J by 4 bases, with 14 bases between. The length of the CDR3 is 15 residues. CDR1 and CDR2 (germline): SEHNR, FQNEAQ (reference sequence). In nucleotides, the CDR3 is TGTGCCAGCAGCTTACGGGCCGGACAGACCACTGAAGCTTTCTTT. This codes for CASSLRAGQTTEAFF.

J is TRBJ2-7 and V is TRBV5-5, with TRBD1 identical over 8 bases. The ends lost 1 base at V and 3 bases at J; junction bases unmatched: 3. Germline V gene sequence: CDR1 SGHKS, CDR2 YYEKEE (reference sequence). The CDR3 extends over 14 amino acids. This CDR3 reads CASSLTGGHYEQYF. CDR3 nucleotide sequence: TGTGCCAGCAGCTTGACAGGGGGGCACTACGAGCAGTACTTC.

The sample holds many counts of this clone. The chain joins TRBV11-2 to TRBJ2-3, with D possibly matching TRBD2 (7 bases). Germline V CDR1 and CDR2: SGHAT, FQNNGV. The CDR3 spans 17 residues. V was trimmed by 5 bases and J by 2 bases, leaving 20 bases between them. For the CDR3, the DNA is TGTGCCAGCAGCCGCCGGCCCGGGGGGCGGGCCACAGATACGCAGTATTTT. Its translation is CASSRRPGGRATDTQYF. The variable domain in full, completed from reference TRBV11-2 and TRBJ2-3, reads EAGVAQSPRYKIIEKRQSVAFWCNPISGHATLYWYQQILGQGPKLLIQFQNNGVVDDSQLPKDRFSAERLKGVDSTLKIQPAKLEDSAVYLCASSRRPGGRATDTQYFGPGTRLTVL.

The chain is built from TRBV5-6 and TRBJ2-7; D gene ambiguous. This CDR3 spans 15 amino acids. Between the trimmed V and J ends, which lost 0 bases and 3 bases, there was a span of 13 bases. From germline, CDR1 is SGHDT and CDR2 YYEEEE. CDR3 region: CASSLGEGFLYEQYF. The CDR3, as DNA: TGTGCCAGCAGCTTGGGCGAAGGGTTCCTCTACGAGCAGTACTTC.

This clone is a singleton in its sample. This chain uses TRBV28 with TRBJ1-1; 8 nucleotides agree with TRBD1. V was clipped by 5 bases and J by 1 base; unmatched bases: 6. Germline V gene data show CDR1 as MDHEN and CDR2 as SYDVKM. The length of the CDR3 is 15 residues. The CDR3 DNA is TGTGCCAGCAGTGGTGGACAGGGAGGGAACACTGAAGCTTTCTTT. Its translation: CASSGGQGGNTEAFF. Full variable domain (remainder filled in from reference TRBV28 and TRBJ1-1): DVKVTQSSRYLVKRTGEKVFLECVQDMDHENMFWYRQDPGLGLRLIYFSYDVKMKEKGDIPEGYSVSREKKERFSLILESASTNQTSMYLCASSGGQGGNTEAFFGQGTRLTVV.

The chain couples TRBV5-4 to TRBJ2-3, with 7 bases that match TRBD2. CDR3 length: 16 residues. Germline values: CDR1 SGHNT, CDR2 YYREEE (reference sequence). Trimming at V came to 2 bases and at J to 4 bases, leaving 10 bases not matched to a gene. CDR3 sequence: CASSFAAGSRADTQYF. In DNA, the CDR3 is TGTGCCAGCAGCTTTGCAGCGGGATCAAGAGCAGATACGCAGTATTTT.